What follows are 5 T cell receptor beta chains derived from one specimen sequenced in a study of blood T cell repertoires in COVID-19. The method was immunoSEQ multiplex PCR; TCRdb's version includes in-frame clones alone and lacks a portion of them. The data contain 200,000 or so clones, 85% to 90% of them singletons. Sequenced material: peripheral blood. The receptors stem from an elderly man with acute or convalescent COVID-19.

The V call is TRBV30, the J call TRBJ2-2, with 8 bases matching TRBD1. From germline, CDR1 is GTSNPN and CDR2 SVGIG (reference sequence). The junction had 3 bases not matched to a gene; V was cut back by 7 bases and J by 5 bases. This CDR3 comprises 12 residues. The CDR3 spells CAFRGPTGELFF. CDR3 nucleotides: TGTGCCTTCAGGGGGCCGACCGGGGAGCTGTTTTTT.

V usage is TRBV10-3 and J usage is TRBJ1-2; TRBD1 might be the D (5 bases). Germline V lookup: CDR1 ENHRY, CDR2 SYGVKD. V was clipped by 0 bases and J by 7 bases, with 12 bases between them. The CDR3 is made up of 14 amino acids. CDR3 bases: TGTGCCATCAGTGAGTCGAGCAGGGATCCTGGCTACACCTTC. Translated, it gives CAISESSRDPGYTF.

The chain has TRBV23-1 and TRBJ2-1; D might be TRBD1 (6 bases). Being an ORF, TRBV23-1 has a function that is uncertain. V gave up 1 base and J gave up 5 bases, with 21 bases separating them. The CDR3 is 18 amino acids. The CDR3 spells CASSQFSRTAERDNEQFF. DNA of the CDR3: TGCGCCAGCAGTCAATTCTCACGGACAGCCGAAAGAGACAATGAGCAGTTCTTC.

The rearrangement uses TRBV6-5 and TRBJ1-2; 8 positions agree with TRBD1. Trimming cost V 6 bases and J 6 bases; bases outside gene matches: 6. Germline CDR1 and CDR2: MNHEY and SVGAGI. CDR3 length equals 13 residues. CDR3 region: CASRPTGENGYTF. The CDR3 bases are TGTGCCAGCAGACCGACAGGGGAAAATGGCTACACCTTC.

The rearrangement joins TRBV19 to TRBJ2-7; TRBD1 is a possible D gene (6 bases). CDR1 is LNHDA, CDR2 SQIVND, per germline (reference sequence). The V gene lost 1 base and the J gene lost 1 base, with 11 bases spanning the gap. The CDR3 totals 15 residues. CDR3 sequence (DNA): TGTGCCAGTAGTATAGTACAGGGAGAGTCCTACGAGCAGTACGTC. Translated, it gives CASSIVQGESYEQYV.